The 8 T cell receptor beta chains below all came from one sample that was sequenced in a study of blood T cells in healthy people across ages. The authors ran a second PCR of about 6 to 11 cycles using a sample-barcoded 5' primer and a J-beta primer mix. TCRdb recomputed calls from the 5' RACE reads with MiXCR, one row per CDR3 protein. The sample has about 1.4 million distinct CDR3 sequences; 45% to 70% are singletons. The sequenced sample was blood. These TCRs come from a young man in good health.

CDR3 amino acids: CASRESGGMGINEQFF. As DNA, the CDR3 is TGTGCCAGCAGAGAGTCGGGGGGGATGGGGATCAATGAGCAGTTCTTC. The chain recombines TRBV25-1 with TRBJ2-7; 8 positions match TRBD2. The closer fit of TRBJ2-1 to the DNA end suggests the J call may be wrong. The CDR3 loop spans 16 amino acids. Germline CDR1 reads MGHDK; CDR2 reads SYGVNS.

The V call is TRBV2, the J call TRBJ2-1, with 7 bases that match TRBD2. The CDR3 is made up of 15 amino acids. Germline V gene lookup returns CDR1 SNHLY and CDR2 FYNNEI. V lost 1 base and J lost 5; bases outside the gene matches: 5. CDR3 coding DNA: TGTGCCAGCAGTGAAGGGGCTAGCGGACACAATGAGCAGTTCTTC. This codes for CASSEGASGHNEQFF.

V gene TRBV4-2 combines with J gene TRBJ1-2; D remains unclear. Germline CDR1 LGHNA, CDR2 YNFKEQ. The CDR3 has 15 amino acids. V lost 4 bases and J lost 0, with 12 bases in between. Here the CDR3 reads CASSPSDTSNYGYTF. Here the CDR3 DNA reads TGTGCCAGCAGCCCATCAGACACCTCTAACTATGGCTACACCTTC.

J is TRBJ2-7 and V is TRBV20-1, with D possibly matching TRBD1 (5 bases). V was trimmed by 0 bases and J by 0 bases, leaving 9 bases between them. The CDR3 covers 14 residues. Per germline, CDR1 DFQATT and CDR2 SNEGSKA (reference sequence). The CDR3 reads CSARDQGNSYEQYF. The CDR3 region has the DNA TGCAGTGCTAGAGACCAGGGTAACTCCTACGAGCAGTACTTC.

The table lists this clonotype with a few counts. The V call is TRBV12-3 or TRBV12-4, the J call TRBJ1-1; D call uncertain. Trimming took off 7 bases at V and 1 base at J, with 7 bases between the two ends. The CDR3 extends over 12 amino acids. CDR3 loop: CASNPGNTEAFF. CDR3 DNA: TGTGCCAGCAACCCGGGGAACACTGAAGCTTTCTTT.

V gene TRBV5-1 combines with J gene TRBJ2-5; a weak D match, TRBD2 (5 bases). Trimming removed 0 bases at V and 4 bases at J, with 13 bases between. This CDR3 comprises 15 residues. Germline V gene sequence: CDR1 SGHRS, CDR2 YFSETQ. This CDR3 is CASSLAPGIAETQYF. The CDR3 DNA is TGCGCCAGCAGCTTGGCCCCGGGGATTGCAGAGACCCAGTACTTC.

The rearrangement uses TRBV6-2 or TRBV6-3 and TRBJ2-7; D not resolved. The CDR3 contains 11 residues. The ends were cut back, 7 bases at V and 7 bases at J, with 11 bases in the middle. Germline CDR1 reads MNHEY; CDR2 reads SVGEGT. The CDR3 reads CASKTAAEQYF. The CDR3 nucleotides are TGTGCCAGCAAAACGGCCGCGGAGCAGTACTTC.

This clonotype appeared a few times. CDR3 residues: CASRSEMDTYEQYF. The CDR3 DNA is TGTGCCAGCAGATCCGAAATGGATACCTACGAGCAGTACTTC. This rearrangement joins TRBV12-3 or TRBV12-4 to TRBJ2-7; D is unclear. The CDR3 contains 14 residues. V dropped 6 bases and J dropped 2 bases, with 14 bases sitting between them.